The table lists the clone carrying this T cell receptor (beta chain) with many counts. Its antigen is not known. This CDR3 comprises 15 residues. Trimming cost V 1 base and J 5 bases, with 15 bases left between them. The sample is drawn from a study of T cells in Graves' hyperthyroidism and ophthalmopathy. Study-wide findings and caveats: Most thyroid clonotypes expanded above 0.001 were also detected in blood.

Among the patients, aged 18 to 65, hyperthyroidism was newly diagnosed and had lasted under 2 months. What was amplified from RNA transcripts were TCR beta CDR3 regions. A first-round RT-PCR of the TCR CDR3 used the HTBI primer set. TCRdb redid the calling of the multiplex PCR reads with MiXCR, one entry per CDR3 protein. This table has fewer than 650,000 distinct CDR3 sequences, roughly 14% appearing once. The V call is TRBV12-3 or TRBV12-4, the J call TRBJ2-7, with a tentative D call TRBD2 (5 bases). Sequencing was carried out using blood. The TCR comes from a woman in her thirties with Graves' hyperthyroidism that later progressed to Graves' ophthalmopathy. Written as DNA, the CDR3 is TGTGCCAGCAGTTTAGGCGCGCTAGCCCTCCACGAGCAGTACTTC. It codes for CASSLGALALHEQYF.